The clone carrying this T cell receptor beta chain has at least ten counts. What it recognizes is unknown. V was shortened by 5 bases and J by 4 bases, with 8 bases between the two germline ends. Germline V gene lookup returns CDR1 SGHTA and CDR2 FQGNSA. The CDR3 has 12 amino acids. This record comes from a study of T cell repertoires in cytomegalovirus infection. Study overall: Indications of both CMV infection and matching HLA type were provided by public TCR beta signatures. Study-wide results and limits: Ex vivo, HLA-C-restricted CMV-specific TCR beta clonotypes prevailed over the rest of the response. Summed public TCR beta family frequency identified CMV carriers bearing the relevant HLA.

TCRdb ran MiXCR on the reads and lists one entry per CDR3 protein. The table lists approximately 990,000 distinct CDR3 sequences, 30% to 40% of them singletons. Here the sequenced sample was cultured CD8+ T cells from PBMCs, taken from culture after CMV antigen stimulation. The receptor was isolated from a human donor in good health (CMV status not recorded). Some clones in this sample may be carry-over from other donors' samples. This chain connects TRBV7-2 to TRBJ1-2, with D perhaps TRBD1 (5 bases). The CDR3 nucleotides are TGTGCCAGCAGCGCTGACAGCTATGGCTACACCTTC. Residues: CASSADSYGYTF. Full variable domain (remainder filled in from reference TRBV7-2 and TRBJ1-2): GAGVSQSPSNKVTEKGKDVELRCDPISGHTALYWYRQSLGQGLEFLIYFQGNSAPDKSGLPSDRFSAERTGGSVSTLTIQRTQQEDSAVYLCASSADSYGYTFGSGTRLTVV.